This is a list of T cell receptor beta chains from one sample in a study of OX40 agonist ivuxolimab in advanced cancers. This table comes from immunoSEQ multiplex PCR, and its TCRdb copy is limited to in-frame clones, with some not included. In the table there are 70,000 to 75,000 clones, 80% to 95% of which are singletons. The source material was CD4+ or CD8+ T cells sorted from blood, sampled in a trial of the OX40 agonist ivuxolimab. Receptors originate from an adult with an advanced solid tumor such as melanoma, head and neck, liver or kidney cancer. The CDR3 runs from the conserved cysteine through the conserved F or W. The D gene is left open where the match is weak. Clone size is given for some rows only: seen once, a few or many times, or a class if the clone is expanded.

clone_size d_call j_call v_call cdr3_aa cdr3_nt
. . TRBJ2-3 TRBV5-3 CARSYRLGRGAGDTQYF TGTGCCAGAAGCTACAGGCTGGGCCGAGGAGCAGGAGATACGCAGTATTTT
. TRBD1 TRBJ1-1 TRBV11-3 CASSLGDRGVTEAFF TGTGCCAGCAGCTTAGGGGACAGGGGCGTCACTGAAGCTTTCTTT
. . TRBJ1-5 TRBV7-9 CASSPSGSNQPQHF TGTGCCAGCAGCCCCTCAGGTAGCAATCAGCCCCAGCATTTT
. TRBD1 TRBJ1-1 TRBV5-1 CASSHPGQVAEAFF TGCGCCAGCAGCCACCCCGGACAGGTGGCTGAAGCTTTCTTT
. TRBD1 TRBJ2-3 TRBV7-9 CASSSLGTESTDTQYF TGTGCCAGCAGCTCCCTCGGGACAGAAAGCACAGATACGCAGTATTTT
once TRBD1 TRBJ1-1 TRBV7-2 CASSSTTGVVTEAFF TGTGCCAGCAGCTCGACGACAGGGGTGGTCACTGAAGCTTTCTTT
. TRBD1 TRBJ2-2 TRBV19 CASRNPGQGAVGELFF TGTGCCAGTAGGAACCCGGGACAGGGGGCAGTCGGGGAGCTGTTTTTT
. TRBD2 TRBJ2-7 TRBV14 CASSQVPGGSHEQYF TGTGCCAGCAGCCAAGTCCCGGGAGGGTCCCACGAGCAGTACTTC
. . TRBJ1-2 TRBV20-1 CSARGNGYTF TGCAGTGCTAGAGGCAATGGCTACACCTTC
. . TRBJ2-1 TRBV6-5 CASSQTMSSYNEQFF TGTGCCAGCAGTCAAACAATGAGCTCCTACAATGAGCAGTTCTTC
. . TRBJ1-3 TRBV7-2 CASSSTALSGNTIYF TGTGCCAGCAGCTCTACGGCGCTCTCTGGAAACACCATATATTTT
. . TRBJ2-1 TRBV7-8 CASSIQPINNEQFF TGTGCCAGCAGCATTCAACCTATAAACAATGAGCAGTTCTTC
. TRBD2 TRBJ2-1 TRBV7-8 CASSLAPLGAGGNHEQFF TGTGCCAGCAGCTTAGCGCCCTTGGGAGCGGGAGGGAACCATGAGCAGTTCTTC
. TRBD2 TRBJ2-3 TRBV6-5 CASSFTSGSSTDTQYF TGTGCCAGCAGTTTTACTAGCGGGTCTAGCACAGATACGCAGTATTTT
. . TRBJ1-5 TRBV5-5 CASSLGSVVLGPQHF TGTGCCAGCAGCTTGGGCAGTGTGGTTTTGGGACCCCAGCATTTT
. . TRBJ1-1 TRBV5-4 CASSSGTQLPGTEAFF TGTGCCAGCAGCTCCGGGACACAGCTGCCAGGGACTGAAGCTTTCTTT
. TRBD1 TRBJ2-7 TRBV2 CASSPRQGHYEQYF TGTGCCAGCAGTCCCCGACAGGGCCACTACGAGCAGTACTTC